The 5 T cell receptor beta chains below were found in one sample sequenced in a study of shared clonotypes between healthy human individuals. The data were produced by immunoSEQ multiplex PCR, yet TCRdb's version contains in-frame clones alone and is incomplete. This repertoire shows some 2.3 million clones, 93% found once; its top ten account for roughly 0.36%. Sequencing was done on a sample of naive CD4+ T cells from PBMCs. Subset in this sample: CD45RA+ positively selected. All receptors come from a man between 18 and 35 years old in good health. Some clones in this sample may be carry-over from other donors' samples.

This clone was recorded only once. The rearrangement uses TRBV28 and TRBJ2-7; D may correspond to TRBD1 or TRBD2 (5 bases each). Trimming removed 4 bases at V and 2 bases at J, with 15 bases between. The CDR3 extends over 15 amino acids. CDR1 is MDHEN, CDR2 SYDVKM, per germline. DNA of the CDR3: TGTGCCAGCAGTTCTCCCGGGACCTTCACCTACGAGCAGTACTTC. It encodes CASSSPGTFTYEQYF.

CDR3 sequence (DNA): TGTGCCAGCAGCTTGGCCGACAACCTCTCTGGAAACACCATATATTTT. Translation: CASSLADNLSGNTIYF. J is TRBJ1-3 and V is TRBV5-8; D gene ambiguous. Per germline, CDR1 SGHTS and CDR2 YDEGEE. The CDR3 contains 16 residues. V lost 0 bases and J 0 bases, leaving 10 bases between the germline ends.

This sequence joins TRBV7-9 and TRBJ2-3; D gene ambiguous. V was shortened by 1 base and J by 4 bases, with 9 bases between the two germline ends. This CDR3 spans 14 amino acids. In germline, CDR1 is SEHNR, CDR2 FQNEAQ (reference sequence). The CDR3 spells CASSLGFDPDTQYF. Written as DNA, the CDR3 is TGTGCCAGCAGCTTAGGATTCGACCCAGATACGCAGTATTTT.

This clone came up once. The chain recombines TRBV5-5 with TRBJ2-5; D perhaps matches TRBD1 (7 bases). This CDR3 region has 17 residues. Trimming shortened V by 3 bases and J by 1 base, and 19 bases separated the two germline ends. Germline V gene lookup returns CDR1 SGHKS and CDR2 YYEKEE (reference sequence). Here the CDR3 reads CASSSGAAGGSQETQYF. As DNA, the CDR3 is TGTGCCAGCAGCTCGGGGGCGGCAGGGGGTAGCCAAGAGACCCAGTACTTC.

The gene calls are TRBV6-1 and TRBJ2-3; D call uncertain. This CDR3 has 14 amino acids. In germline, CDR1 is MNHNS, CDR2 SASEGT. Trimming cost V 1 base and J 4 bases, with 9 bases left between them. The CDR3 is CASSEGLAPDTQYF. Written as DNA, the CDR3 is TGTGCCAGCAGTGAAGGGCTCGCGCCAGATACGCAGTATTTT.